This T cell receptor (beta chain) was retrieved from a study of T cell changes during pregnancy in multiple sclerosis. Method: immunoSEQ multiplex PCR; TCRdb's copy keeps in-frame clones and lacks some. This sample has approximately 12,000 clones; about 85% occur once, and the top ten carry over 12%. The receptor's source is a female donor in good health, enrolled as a control in a pregnancy study. This specimen was CD8+ T cells from peripheral blood mononuclear cells, taken in the second trimester of pregnancy.

The CDR3 DNA reads as TGTGCCAGCAGTTATGGGGACAGGGAAGGTTCACCCCTCCACTTT. As protein: CASSYGDREGSPLHF. This sequence joins TRBV6-5 and TRBJ1-6; the match to TRBD1 covers 9 bases. This CDR3 is 15 amino acids long. Germline V gives CDR1 MNHEY, CDR2 SVGAGI. V lost 3 bases and J lost 9; bases outside the gene matches: 6.